These T cell receptor beta chains were read from a single sample in a study of Graves' ophthalmopathy and Graves' hyperthyroidism. Each CDR3 protein gets one entry after TCRdb re-called the multiplex PCR reads with MiXCR. The repertoire holds roughly 610,000 distinct CDR3 sequences, with 22% as singletons. The source material was peripheral blood. The receptors originated from a woman aged 18-29 years with stable Graves' hyperthyroidism. Some clones in this sample may be carry-over from other donors' samples. Each CDR3 is given with its conserved first and last residue. D genes are given only for firm matches. Not all rows give a size; the values are once, few, many and, for expanded clones, a class.

j_gene: TRBJ1-1
d_gene: .
v_gene: TRBV12-3/TRBV12-4
abundance: .
CDR3nt: TGTGCCAGCAGTCCTGCCAGGGGAGATCGCACTGAAGCTTTCTTT
CDR3aa: CASSPARGDRTEAFF

j_gene: TRBJ2-7
d_gene: .
v_gene: TRBV18
abundance: .
CDR3nt: TGTGCCAGCTCACCACCCGGCAGGGGGGAGTACGAGCAGTACTTC
CDR3aa: CASSPPGRGEYEQYF

j_gene: TRBJ1-2
d_gene: .
v_gene: TRBV30
abundance: many
CDR3nt: TGTGCCTGGAGTGTACAGGGACATGGCTACACCTTC
CDR3aa: CAWSVQGHGYTF

j_gene: TRBJ2-7
d_gene: .
v_gene: TRBV11-2
abundance: many
CDR3nt: TGTGCCAGCAGCTTAGCATCTCTGTTCTCCTACGAGCAGTACTTC
CDR3aa: CASSLASLFSYEQYF

j_gene: TRBJ1-1
d_gene: TRBD1
v_gene: TRBV12-3/TRBV12-4
abundance: many
CDR3nt: TGTGCCACCCAGGGCTGGGACAGAGAAATGAACACTGAAGCTTTCTTT
CDR3aa: CATQGWDREMNTEAFF

j_gene: TRBJ1-3
d_gene: .
v_gene: TRBV10-3
abundance: many
CDR3nt: TGTGCCATCAGTGAGTCGATGGGACGGAGCTCTGGAAACACCATATATTTT
CDR3aa: CAISESMGRSSGNTIYF

j_gene: TRBJ2-7
d_gene: .
v_gene: TRBV20-1
abundance: few
CDR3nt: TGCAGTGCTAGAGGAGGGTACGAGTACGAGCAGTACTTC
CDR3aa: CSARGGYEYEQYF

j_gene: TRBJ2-5
d_gene: .
v_gene: TRBV6-2/TRBV6-3
abundance: .
CDR3nt: TGTGCCAGCAGAGGGAGGAGCGAAGAGACCCAGTACTTC
CDR3aa: CASRGRSEETQYF

j_gene: TRBJ1-5
d_gene: .
v_gene: TRBV5-1
abundance: many
CDR3nt: TGCGCCAGCAGCTTGGAGGGGGGGCCTTATAGCAATCAGCCCCAGCATTTT
CDR3aa: CASSLEGGPYSNQPQHF

j_gene: TRBJ1-2
d_gene: TRBD1
v_gene: TRBV5-1
abundance: many
CDR3nt: TGCGCCAGCAGCTCGGGACAGGGGATCGATGGCTACACCTTC
CDR3aa: CASSSGQGIDGYTF

j_gene: TRBJ1-3
d_gene: .
v_gene: TRBV28
abundance: many
CDR3nt: TGTGCCAGCAGAGCCGGGACGGCCTCTGGAAACACCATATATTTT
CDR3aa: CASRAGTASGNTIYF

j_gene: TRBJ1-1
d_gene: .
v_gene: TRBV24-1
abundance: few
CDR3nt: TGTGCCACCAGTGATGACGACACTGAAGCTTTCTTT
CDR3aa: CATSDDDTEAFF

j_gene: TRBJ1-2
d_gene: .
v_gene: TRBV11-2
abundance: many
CDR3nt: TGTGCCAGCAGCTTAGAAGGGGCGGGTAACTATGGCTACACCTTC
CDR3aa: CASSLEGAGNYGYTF

j_gene: TRBJ2-7
d_gene: TRBD1
v_gene: TRBV7-8
abundance: .
CDR3nt: TGTGCCAGCAGCTTCCGGGACAGATTCATCTACGAGCAGTACTTC
CDR3aa: CASSFRDRFIYEQYF

j_gene: TRBJ2-2
d_gene: TRBD2
v_gene: TRBV5-4
abundance: .
CDR3nt: TGTGCCAGCAGCTTCCCCCCCGGGGGGGCGAACACCGGGGAGCTGTTTTTT
CDR3aa: CASSFPPGGANTGELFF

j_gene: TRBJ2-4
d_gene: TRBD2
v_gene: TRBV3-1
abundance: .
CDR3nt: TGTGCCAGCAGCCCTGGACTAGCGGGAGCCAAAAACATTAAGTACTTC
CDR3aa: CASSPGLAGAKNIKYF

j_gene: TRBJ2-5
d_gene: .
v_gene: TRBV5-1
abundance: few
CDR3nt: TGCGCCAGCACCAGCTTGGGGGTGTCAGAGACCCAGTACTTC
CDR3aa: CASTSLGVSETQYF

j_gene: TRBJ2-2
d_gene: .
v_gene: TRBV20-1
abundance: .
CDR3nt: TGCAGTGCTACTCCCTTCCGTCCGATCGCGGGCACCGGGGAGCTGTTTTTT
CDR3aa: CSATPFRPIAGTGELFF

j_gene: TRBJ2-7
d_gene: .
v_gene: TRBV29-1
abundance: many
CDR3nt: TGCAGCGTTGAAGCGGGCGCCATGGGGTCCGAGCAGTACTTC
CDR3aa: CSVEAGAMGSEQYF

j_gene: TRBJ2-7
d_gene: TRBD1
v_gene: TRBV12-3/TRBV12-4
abundance: once
CDR3nt: TGTGCCAGCAGTACAAGACAGGGAAGGGACAACGAGCAGTACTTC
CDR3aa: CASSTRQGRDNEQYF

j_gene: TRBJ2-5
d_gene: .
v_gene: TRBV29-1
abundance: many
CDR3nt: TGCAGCTTTGGCGGGCTTAACCCCGGAGAGACCCAGTACTTC
CDR3aa: CSFGGLNPGETQYF

j_gene: TRBJ2-7
d_gene: TRBD2
v_gene: TRBV28
abundance: few
CDR3nt: TGTGCCAGCAGTTCAATAGATCCCCCTCATAGCGGGAGGGGATACCAGCAGTACTTC
CDR3aa: CASSSIDPPHSGRGYQQYF